A selection of T cell receptor beta chains follows, all from one sample in a study of shared clonotypes between healthy human individuals. Sequenced by immunoSEQ multiplex PCR; TCRdb stores in-frame clones only, minus some. The sample lists over a million clones, roughly 74% seen once, with 0.6% to 0.7% in the top ten. Sequencing used memory CD4+ T cells from PBMCs. All receptors come from a young man in good health. Some clones in this sample may be carry-over from other donors' samples. Each CDR3 is given with its conserved first and last residue. D genes are given only for firm matches. The size entry is marked missing in some rows and otherwise reads once, few, many or a size class.

.	.	TRBV5-1	TRBJ1-3	CASSFDGNTIYF	TGCGCCAGCAGCTTCGACGGAAACACCATATATTTT
TRBD1	.	TRBV5-1	TRBJ1-3	CASGTGDNGNTIYF	TGCGCCAGCGGGACAGGGGACAATGGAAACACCATATATTTT
.	.	TRBV12-1	TRBJ2-6	CASSPMGGRSGANVLTF	TGTGCCAGCAGCCCAATGGGCGGGCGATCTGGGGCCAACGTCCTGACTTTC
TRBD2	few	TRBV30	TRBJ2-7	CAYHPGLAGVDEQYF	TGTGCTTACCACCCGGGACTAGCGGGAGTAGATGAGCAGTACTTC
.	.	TRBV4-2	TRBJ1-1	CASSIRDVANTEAFF	TGTGCCAGCAGTATCCGGGACGTCGCGAACACTGAAGCTTTCTTT
TRBD1	.	TRBV2	TRBJ1-4	CASEWSGGTTEGKLFF	TGTGCCAGTGAATGGTCAGGGGGCACTACAGAAGGAAAACTGTTTTTT
TRBD1	.	TRBV30	TRBJ1-6	CAWSVRWTGRDNSPLHF	TGTGCCTGGAGTGTACGTTGGACAGGGAGAGATAATTCACCCCTCCACTTT
.	.	TRBV6-1	TRBJ1-5	CASNIGGRNQPQHF	TGTGCCAGTAATATCGGGGGGCGCAATCAGCCCCAGCATTTT
.	.	TRBV28	TRBJ1-1	CASSLPGGSAEAFF	TGTGCCAGCAGTTTACCGGGGGGCTCCGCTGAAGCTTTCTTT
TRBD1	.	TRBV19	TRBJ2-4	CASRPRTGGAKNIQYF	TGTGCCAGTAGACCCCGGACAGGGGGAGCCAAAAACATTCAGTACTTC
TRBD2	.	TRBV5-1	TRBJ2-3	CASSLEVAGGDTQYF	TGCGCCAGCAGCTTGGAGGTAGCGGGAGGAGATACGCAGTATTTT
.	few	TRBV2	TRBJ2-2	CASGGQPNTGELFF	TGTGCCAGCGGTGGACAACCGAACACCGGGGAGCTGTTTTTT
TRBD2	once	TRBV4-2	TRBJ2-7	CASSQQLAGGSHEQYF	TGTGCCAGCAGCCAACAACTAGCGGGAGGGTCCCACGAGCAGTACTTC
.	.	TRBV2	TRBJ2-1	CASSVLDDSGYNEQFF	TGTGCCAGCAGCGTGCTAGACGACTCAGGGTATAATGAGCAGTTCTTC
.	.	TRBV25-1	TRBJ2-5	CASSARGETQYF	TGTGCCAGCAGTGCGCGCGGCGAGACCCAGTACTTC
TRBD1	.	TRBV28	TRBJ2-1	CASSSAGTGAYNEQFF	TGTGCCAGCAGTTCTGCCGGGACAGGTGCCTACAATGAGCAGTTCTTC
.	.	TRBV7-9	TRBJ2-6	CASSSDRVGANVLTF	TGTGCCAGCAGCTCAGACCGTGTTGGGGCCAACGTCCTGACTTTC
.	.	TRBV15	TRBJ1-1	CATSKLQASNTEAFF	TGTGCCACCAGCAAGCTACAGGCTTCGAACACTGAAGCTTTCTTT
.	.	TRBV5-4	TRBJ1-3	CASSFPGNTIYF	TGTGCCAGCAGCTTTCCAGGAAACACCATATATTTT
TRBD1	.	TRBV5-5	TRBJ2-7	CASSSTGTPYEQYF	TGTGCCAGCAGCTCGACAGGGACCCCCTACGAGCAGTACTTC
.	.	TRBV5-1	TRBJ2-3	CASSTDRNTDTQYF	TGCGCCAGCAGCACTGACAGAAACACAGATACGCAGTATTTT
TRBD2	.	TRBV18	TRBJ2-7	CASSPLGQGGYEQYF	TGTGCCAGCTCACCACTAGGCCAGGGAGGGTACGAGCAGTACTTC
.	.	TRBV18	TRBJ2-5	CASSPPLRREETQYF	TGTGCCAGCTCACCGCCGTTACGCCGGGAAGAGACCCAGTACTTC
.	.	TRBV28	TRBJ2-3	CASSFARGEDTQYF	TGTGCCAGCAGTTTCGCCCGAGGGGAAGATACGCAGTATTTT
TRBD1	.	TRBV2	TRBJ1-2	CASSNRGGYTF	TGTGCCAGCAGCAACAGGGGTGGCTACACCTTC
TRBD1	.	TRBV7-9	TRBJ2-2	CASIPNPGTENTGELFF	TGTGCCAGCATCCCGAACCCCGGGACAGAGAACACCGGGGAGCTGTTTTTT
.	.	TRBV5-4	TRBJ2-1	CASSLEVNSNEQFF	TGTGCCAGCAGCTTGGAGGTGAACAGCAATGAGCAGTTCTTC
TRBD1	.	TRBV2	TRBJ2-1	CASSEQGAGYNEQFF	TGTGCCAGCAGTGAACAGGGGGCGGGTTACAATGAGCAGTTCTTC
TRBD2	once	TRBV6-1	TRBJ2-5	CASSGGTSGRASKETQYF	TGTGCCAGCAGTGGCGGGACTAGCGGGAGGGCCTCAAAAGAGACCCAGTACTTC
.	.	TRBV19	TRBJ1-1	CASSRRGTRLMNTEAFF	TGTGCCAGTAGTAGACGGGGGACCCGCTTGATGAACACTGAAGCTTTCTTT
TRBD1	.	TRBV7-9	TRBJ2-6	CASSLRDSRRGANVLTF	TGTGCCAGCAGCTTAAGGGACAGCCGGAGAGGGGCCAACGTCCTGACTTTC
.	many	TRBV7-3	TRBJ1-1	CASSLGGPTNTEAFF	TGTGCCAGCAGCCTCGGGGGGCCAACTAACACTGAAGCTTTCTTT
TRBD1	.	TRBV9	TRBJ1-1	CASSWGQGGTEAFF	TGTGCCAGCAGTTGGGGACAGGGGGGCACTGAAGCTTTCTTT
.	.	TRBV4-1	TRBJ2-5	CASSLTPSAGQTQYF	TGCGCCAGCAGCCTAACCCCTTCGGCAGGCCAGACCCAGTACTTC
.	.	TRBV19	TRBJ2-5	CASRRGIHQETQYF	TGTGCCAGTAGGCGAGGAATCCACCAAGAGACCCAGTACTTC
TRBD1	few	TRBV7-9	TRBJ1-2	CASSPDREYDGYTF	TGTGCCAGCAGCCCGGACAGGGAATATGACGGCTACACCTTC
.	.	TRBV10-3	TRBJ2-5	CAISGGAGETQYF	TGTGCCATCAGTGGGGGGGCAGGGGAGACCCAGTACTTC
.	once	TRBV5-1	TRBJ2-7	CASSSTGAGREQYF	TGCGCCAGCAGCTCAACTGGGGCAGGGCGAGAGCAGTACTTC
.	.	TRBV28	TRBJ2-5	CASSYPYQETQYF	TGTGCCAGCAGCTACCCGTACCAAGAGACCCAGTACTTC
TRBD1	.	TRBV19	TRBJ1-1	CASSRTGWDEAFF	TGTGCCAGTAGCCGGACAGGGTGGGATGAAGCTTTCTTT
TRBD1	.	TRBV18	TRBJ1-1	CASSHTGDTEAFF	TGTGCCAGCTCGCACACAGGGGACACTGAAGCTTTCTTT
.	.	TRBV23-1	TRBJ1-2	CASSQSTYGQPINYGYTF	TGCGCCAGCAGTCAATCGACGTACGGACAACCGATTAACTATGGCTACACCTTC
.	.	TRBV5-1	TRBJ2-1	CASSLLDLYYNEQFF	TGCGCCAGCAGCTTACTGGACTTGTACTACAATGAGCAGTTCTTC
.	.	TRBV29-1	TRBJ2-2	CSVHPGGNTGELFF	TGCAGCGTTCATCCAGGTGGGAACACCGGGGAGCTGTTTTTT
TRBD2	.	TRBV11-2	TRBJ2-7	CASSHPGLAYEQYF	TGTGCCAGCAGCCATCCGGGACTAGCATACGAGCAGTACTTC